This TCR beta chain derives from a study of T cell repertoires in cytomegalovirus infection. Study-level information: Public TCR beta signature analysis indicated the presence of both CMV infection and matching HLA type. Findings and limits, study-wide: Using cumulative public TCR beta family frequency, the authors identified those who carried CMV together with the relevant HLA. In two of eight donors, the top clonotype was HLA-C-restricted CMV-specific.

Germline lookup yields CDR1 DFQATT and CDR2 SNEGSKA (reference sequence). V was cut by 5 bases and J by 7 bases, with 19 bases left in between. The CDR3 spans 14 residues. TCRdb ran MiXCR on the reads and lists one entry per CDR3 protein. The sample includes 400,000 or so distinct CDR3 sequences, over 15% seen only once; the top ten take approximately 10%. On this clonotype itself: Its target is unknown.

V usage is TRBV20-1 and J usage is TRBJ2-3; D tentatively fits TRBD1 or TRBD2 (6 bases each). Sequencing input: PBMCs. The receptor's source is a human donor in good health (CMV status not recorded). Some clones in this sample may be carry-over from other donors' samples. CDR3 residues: CSAPRDTEANTQYF. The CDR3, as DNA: TGCAGTGCTCCGCGGGACACGGAGGCAAATACGCAGTATTTT.